A selection of T cell receptor beta chains follows, all from one sample in a study of PD-L1 blockade in urothelial cancer. Sequencing was performed with immunoSEQ multiplex PCR; in TCRdb, only in-frame clones are kept and a portion is missing. The table has more than 90,000 clones, over 80% seen once. Sequencing used PBMCs, obtained around atezolizumab (anti-PD-L1) treatment. Receptors originate from a man in his 70s with urothelial cancer. CDR3s include the opening cysteine and the closing phenylalanine or tryptophan.

j_gene | v_gene | CDR3aa
TRBJ2-1 | TRBV19 | CASSSHGADEQFF
TRBJ1-2 | TRBV6-6 | CASKPLQGAGGYTF
TRBJ2-7 | TRBV7-2 | CASSLALDSTPPGYEQYF
TRBJ2-7 | TRBV5-1 | CASSLQGAYEQYF
TRBJ2-6 | TRBV6-1 | CASSERREANVLTF
TRBJ2-7 | TRBV11-2 | CASSLGGGGYEQYF
TRBJ2-3 | TRBV7-9 | CASSLVVSGNTDTQYF
TRBJ1-2 | TRBV30 | CAWSVLVTTDGYTF
TRBJ2-7 | TRBV5-1 | CASSGTSGSYEQYF
TRBJ1-5 | TRBV19 | CASSIGRGQPQHF
TRBJ1-1 | TRBV29-1 | CSVGGELEAFF
TRBJ1-1 | TRBV2 | CASHPDRGQTEAFF
TRBJ2-1 | TRBV19 | CASSPPTGGNEQFF
TRBJ2-7 | TRBV5-1 | CASSPVGEEYEQYF
TRBJ2-3 | TRBV7-2 | CASSFTSPPDTQYF
TRBJ1-2 | TRBV6-1 | CASSEGGREFDGYTF
TRBJ1-1 | TRBV19 | CASSIGQAMNTEAFF
TRBJ1-1 | TRBV5-1 | CASSETPMNTEAFF
TRBJ1-5 | TRBV5-5 | CASSLLPDRGAYQPQHF
TRBJ2-7 | TRBV7-2 | CASSLEGVHRYF
TRBJ2-3 | TRBV7-2 | CASSPQGGTSTDTQYF
TRBJ2-1 | TRBV2 | CASSAGSHNEQFF
TRBJ2-4 | TRBV7-6 | CASSPGQTQNIQYF
TRBJ2-5 | TRBV5-1 | CASSLYGGQETQYF
TRBJ2-1 | TRBV19 | CASSPGLPFTYNEQFF
TRBJ2-1 | TRBV5-6 | CASSLDRFNEQFF
TRBJ2-7 | TRBV7-2 | CASSDPGQISYEQYF
TRBJ2-6 | TRBV25-1 | CATSGNSGANVLTF
TRBJ2-7 | TRBV5-1 | CASSPGGPYEQYF
TRBJ2-5 | TRBV7-3 | CASSLADKETQYF
TRBJ2-5 | TRBV2 | CASRRGLAGKVETQYF
TRBJ1-4 | TRBV5-1 | CASSVTGTDEKLFF
TRBJ1-1 | TRBV6-5 | CATQSVNTEAFF
TRBJ2-7 | TRBV4-1 | CASSPLAGDEQYF
TRBJ2-5 | TRBV9 | CASSKGGTGQETQYF
TRBJ2-7 | TRBV6-1 | CASSDRDRVYEQYF
TRBJ2-5 | TRBV6-5 | CASSLIEGRETQYF
TRBJ2-5 | TRBV9 | CASSVGLAGEETQYF
TRBJ1-1 | TRBV10-3 | CAISGDRGYGTEAFF
TRBJ2-6 | TRBV10-1 | CASFDSSGANVLTF
TRBJ2-7 | TRBV29-1 | CSVGGLAGSYEQYF
TRBJ1-5 | TRBV19 | CASSSDRLHSNQPQHF
TRBJ1-6 | TRBV5-8 | CASSIGTSSSYNSPLHF
TRBJ2-2 | TRBV9 | CASSVDASLNTGELFF
TRBJ1-2 | TRBV5-1 | CASSGQGALDYGYTF
TRBJ2-3 | TRBV30 | CAWSDGDRADTQYF
TRBJ2-2 | TRBV21-1 | CASSKPTGGINTGELFF
TRBJ1-3 | TRBV4-1 | CASSQDQAFSGNTIYF
TRBJ2-5 | TRBV6-5 | CASSYFGPGLGTQYF
TRBJ1-5 | TRBV10-2 | CASRQGQDQPQHF
TRBJ1-2 | TRBV2 | CASSEAAGVYGYTF
TRBJ1-5 | TRBV30 | CAWSWGRNQPQHF
TRBJ2-3 | TRBV15 | CATSGISGTGQDTQYF
TRBJ1-2 | TRBV6-5 | CASRLQGLDYGYTF
TRBJ2-7 | TRBV27 | CASSSGQLSYEQYF